The T cell receptor beta chain under discussion was sequenced for a study of naive and memory T cell subsets. This clonotype was counted at least ten times. Its antigen remains unidentified. General study findings and limits: Over 95% of naive TCR sequences appeared only once after error correction, unlike memory subsets. Gini index rose across naive, CM, EM and EMRA in CD4 and CD8. Findings for naive and memory subsets could not be checked against ground truth. Naive repertoires, especially CD8, held a few larger clonotypes, possibly memory cells re-expressing CD45RA.

The beta constant-region primer was an equimolar mix of two oligonucleotides covering TRBC1 and TRBC2. Nested alpha and beta constant-region primers with the SP2 primer drove four PCR rounds on ligated cDNA. One entry per CDR3 protein, called by TCRdb with MiXCR from the UMI-ligation and nested PCR reads. The profile shows 95,000 to 110,000 distinct CDR3 sequences, roughly 15% of them singletons. CDR3 size: 14 residues. V trimming: 2 bases; J trimming: 4 bases; junction bases outside the gene matches: 1. Looked up from germline, CDR1 is KGHSH and CDR2 is LQKENI. Four subsets defined by CD45RA and CD27 were sorted after CD3, CD4, CD8 and live/dead staining.

The clonotype was recovered from a human donor in good health. Sequenced sample: naive CD8+ T cells from blood. The chain joins TRBV18 to TRBJ2-5, with 10 bases aligning to TRBD1. CDR3 protein: CASSPGTGAETQYF. Here the CDR3 DNA reads TGTGCCAGCTCACCAGGGACAGGGGCAGAGACCCAGTACTTC. Variable domain in full (rest from reference TRBV18 and TRBJ2-5): NAGVMQNPRHLVRRRGQEARLRCSPMKGHSHVYWYRQLPEEGLKFMVYLQKENIIDESGMPKERFSAEFPKEGPSILRIQQVVRGDSAAYFCASSPGTGAETQYFGPGTRLLVL.